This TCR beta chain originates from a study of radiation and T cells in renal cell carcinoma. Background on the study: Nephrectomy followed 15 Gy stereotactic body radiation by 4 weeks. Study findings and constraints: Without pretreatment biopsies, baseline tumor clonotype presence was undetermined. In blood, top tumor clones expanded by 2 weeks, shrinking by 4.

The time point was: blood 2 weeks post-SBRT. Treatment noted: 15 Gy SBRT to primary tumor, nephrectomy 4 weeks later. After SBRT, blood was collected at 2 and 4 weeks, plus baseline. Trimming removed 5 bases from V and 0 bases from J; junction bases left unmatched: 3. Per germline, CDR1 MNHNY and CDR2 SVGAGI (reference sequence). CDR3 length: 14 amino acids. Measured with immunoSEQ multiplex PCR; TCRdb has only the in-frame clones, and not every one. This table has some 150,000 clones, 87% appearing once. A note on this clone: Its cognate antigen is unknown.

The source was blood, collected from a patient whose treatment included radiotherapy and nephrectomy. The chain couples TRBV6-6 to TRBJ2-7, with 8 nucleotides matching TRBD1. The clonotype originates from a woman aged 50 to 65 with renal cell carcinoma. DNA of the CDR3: TGTGCCAGCAGTACAGGGGGATACTCCTACGAGCAGTACTTC. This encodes CASSTGGYSYEQYF.